This T cell receptor beta chain was identified during a study of T-cell reconstitution after alpha-beta-depleted transplantation in children. Using unique molecular identifiers, the investigators prepared the TCRbeta library. TCRdb recomputed calls from the PCR reads with MiXCR, one row per CDR3 protein. Of some 150,000 distinct CDR3 sequences listed, around 8.8% were seen once; the top ten hold approximately 18%. This clonotype was found a few times. The CDR3 loop spans 14 amino acids. From germline, CDR1 is SQVTM and CDR2 ANQGSEA. V lost 1 base, J lost 3 bases, and 12 bases lay in between. This TCR was sampled from a female patient between 2 and 10 years old who had a stem cell transplant for congenital amegakaryocytic thrombocytopenia, so the T cells may come from the graft donor. The chain couples TRBV29-1 to TRBJ1-1, with D perhaps TRBD1 (6 bases). Sequenced material: PBMCs, mostly from graft donor cells, taken 180 days after TCRalphabeta/CD19-depleted stem cell transplant. The CDR3 DNA reads as TGCAGCGTTGAAGGGACAGCGACATACACTGAAGCTTTCTTT. This encodes CSVEGTATYTEAFF.